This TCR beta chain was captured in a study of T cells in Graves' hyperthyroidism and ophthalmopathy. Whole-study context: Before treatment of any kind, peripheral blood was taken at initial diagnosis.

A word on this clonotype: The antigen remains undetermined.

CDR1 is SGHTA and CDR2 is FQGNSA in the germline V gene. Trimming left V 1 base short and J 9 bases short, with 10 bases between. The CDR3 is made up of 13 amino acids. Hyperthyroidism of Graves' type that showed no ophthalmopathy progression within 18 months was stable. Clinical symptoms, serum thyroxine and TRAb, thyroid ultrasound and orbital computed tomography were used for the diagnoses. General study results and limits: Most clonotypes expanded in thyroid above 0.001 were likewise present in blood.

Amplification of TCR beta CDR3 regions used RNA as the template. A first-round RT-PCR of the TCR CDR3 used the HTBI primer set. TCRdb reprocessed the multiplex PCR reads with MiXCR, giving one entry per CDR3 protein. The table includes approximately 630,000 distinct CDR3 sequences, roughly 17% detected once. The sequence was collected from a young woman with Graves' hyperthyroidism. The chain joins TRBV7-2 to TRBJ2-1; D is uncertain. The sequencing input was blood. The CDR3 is CASSLGGSLEQFF. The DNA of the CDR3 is TGTGCCAGCAGCTTAGGGGGTAGCCTTGAGCAGTTCTTC.